Below, one T cell receptor (beta chain) is given with its context. Germline V gene sequence: CDR1 MNHEY, CDR2 SMNVEV (reference sequence). Trimming cost V 5 bases and J 0 bases, with 22 bases left between them. The length of the CDR3 is 18 residues. The data stem from a study of shared clonotypes between healthy human individuals. Using immunoSEQ multiplex PCR, the repertoire was profiled, and TCRdb retains in-frame clones only, with some absent. The sample includes around 510,000 clones, around 95% of them seen just once. This TCR derives from a woman younger than 45 in good health. What was sequenced was naive CD4+ T cells sorted from blood. Regarding subset: CD45RA+ positively selected. The V call is TRBV27, the J call TRBJ1-1, with D possibly matching TRBD1 (6 bases). In DNA form, the CDR3 reads TGTGCCAGCAGTGCCCCCCCCAGGGTGAGGGACATGAACACTGAAGCTTTCTTT. Translation gives CASSAPPRVRDMNTEAFF.